The 3 T cell receptor beta chains reported below all come from one sample, sequenced in a study of control samples from healthy donors and cancer patients. Using immunoSEQ multiplex PCR, the repertoire was profiled, and TCRdb retains in-frame clones only, with some absent. The sample lists under 70,000 clones, roughly 90% occurring once. Sequenced material: PBMCs. The origin of the receptors is a man aged 60-69 years with head and neck cancer.

The gene calls are TRBV28 and TRBJ1-6; D may be TRBD1 (5 bases). CDR1 MDHEN and CDR2 SYDVKM come from the germline V gene. Trimming took off 8 bases at V and 7 bases at J, with 12 bases between the two ends. The CDR3 spans 13 residues. CDR3: CASAERGNSPLHF. CDR3 bases: TGTGCCAGCGCGGAGCGGGGGAATTCACCCCTCCACTTT.

The chain joins TRBV7-8 to TRBJ1-4, with 10 bases fitting TRBD1. CDR3 length: 14 amino acids. V dropped 5 bases and J dropped 5; count of bases not matched to a gene: 2. CDR1 SGHVS and CDR2 FQNEAQ come from the germline V gene. The CDR3 coding sequence is TGTGCCAGCAGCGTGGGACAGGGGAATGAAAAACTGTTTTTT. As protein: CASSVGQGNEKLFF.

This chain connects TRBV6-4 to TRBJ2-1; 13 bases line up with TRBD2. The CDR3 spans 16 residues. Germline V CDR1 and CDR2: MRHNA, SNTAGT. Trimming at V came to 6 bases and at J to 2 bases, leaving 4 bases not matched to a gene. The DNA for the CDR3 is TGTGCCAGCAGCCGACTAGCGGGAGGTGCCTACAATGAGCAGTTCTTC. This sequence encodes CASSRLAGGAYNEQFF.